This T cell receptor beta chain was documented in a study of blood T cell repertoires in COVID-19. In the study overall: PBMCs, B-cell-depleted T cells, or T cells provided the cDNA or gDNA that made up the material.

The data were produced by immunoSEQ multiplex PCR, yet TCRdb's version contains in-frame clones alone and is incomplete. The repertoire holds more than 150,000 clones, around 79% seen once, with roughly 9.6% in the top ten. This CDR3 has 14 residues. The germline CDR1 and CDR2 sequences are GTSNPN and SVGIG (reference sequence). V lost 1 base and J lost 8, with 12 bases in between. This receptor was identified in a man over 45 who had recovered from COVID-19. The gene calls are TRBV30 and TRBJ1-6, with D unresolved. The sample consisted of PBMCs or T cells enriched from blood (not recorded which). Here the CDR3 reads CAWSGTFGDSPLHF. The CDR3, as DNA: TGTGCCTGGAGTGGTACCTTTGGAGATTCACCCCTCCACTTT.